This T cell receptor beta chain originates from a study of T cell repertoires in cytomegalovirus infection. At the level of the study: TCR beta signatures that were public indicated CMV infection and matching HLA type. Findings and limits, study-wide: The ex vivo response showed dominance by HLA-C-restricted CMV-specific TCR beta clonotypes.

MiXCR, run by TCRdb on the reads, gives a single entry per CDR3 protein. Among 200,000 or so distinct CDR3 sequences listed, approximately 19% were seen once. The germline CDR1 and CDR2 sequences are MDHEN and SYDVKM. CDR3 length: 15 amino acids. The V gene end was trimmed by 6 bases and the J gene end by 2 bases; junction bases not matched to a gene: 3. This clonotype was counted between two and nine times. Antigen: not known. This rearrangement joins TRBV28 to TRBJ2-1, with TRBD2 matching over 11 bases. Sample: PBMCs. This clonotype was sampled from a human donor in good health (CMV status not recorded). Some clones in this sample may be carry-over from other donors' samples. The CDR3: CASSKLAGAYNEQFF. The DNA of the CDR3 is TGTGCCAGCAGCAAACTAGCGGGAGCCTACAATGAGCAGTTCTTC.